The sequence of this T cell receptor beta chain was determined in a study of shared clonotypes between healthy human individuals. V lost 4 bases to trimming and J lost 6 bases, with 10 bases between them. The CDR3 totals 14 residues. CDR1 and CDR2 from the germline V gene are LGHNA and YSLEER. Measured with immunoSEQ multiplex PCR; TCRdb has only the in-frame clones, and not every one. The sample records roughly 2 million clones, less than 95% being singletons. Positively selected for CCR7, the CD45RO-negative cells used as naive CD8 cells excluded terminally differentiated effector memory CD45RA+ cells.

This chain joins TRBV4-3 and TRBJ1-6; D call uncertain. This TCR was recovered from a man younger than 35 in good health. Sequenced sample: naive CD8+ T cells sorted from blood. In DNA, the CDR3 is TGCGCCAGCAGCCTAGACATCTTTAATTCACCCCTCCACTTT. Residues: CASSLDIFNSPLHF.